Listed below are T cell receptor beta chains from one sample, sequenced in a study of blood T cell repertoires in COVID-19. Only in-frame clones appear in the TCRdb table, and some are missing; sequencing was by immunoSEQ multiplex PCR. The sample has some 78,000 clones; around 89% are singletons. Sequenced material: peripheral blood. The receptors derive from a man in his 70s with active or convalescent COVID-19. CDR3s include the opening cysteine and the closing phenylalanine or tryptophan. The D gene is left open where the match is weak. The size field is filled for only some rows; it gives once, few, many or a size class.

14	NA	NA	TRBV5-1	TRBJ2-7	CASSETGTKYEQYF	TGCGCCAGCAGCGAGACCGGGACAAAATACGAGCAGTACTTC
14	NA	NA	TRBV5-1	TRBJ1-6	CASSLGDNNSPLHF	TGCGCCAGCAGCTTGGGGGACAATAATTCACCCCTCCACTTT
16	TRBD1	few	TRBV5-1	TRBJ2-7	CASSPGQGILSYEQYF	TGCGCCAGCTCCCCGGGACAGGGCATTCTGTCCTACGAGCAGTACTTC
13	TRBD1	NA	TRBV29-1	TRBJ1-2	CSARDRAYFGYTF	TGCAGCGCTCGGGACAGGGCGTATTTTGGCTACACCTTC
19	TRBD2	NA	TRBV27	TRBJ2-5	CASSLTQTGIAGGLGTQYF	TGTGCCAGCAGTTTAACTCAAACCGGGATAGCGGGGGGCTTGGGGACCCAGTACTTC
14	NA	NA	TRBV5-4	TRBJ1-1	CASSLGFQNTEAFF	TGTGCCAGCAGCTTGGGTTTTCAGAACACTGAAGCTTTCTTT
15	TRBD2	NA	TRBV6-4	TRBJ2-1	CASSDSTSGDNEQFF	TGTGCCAGCAGTGACTCGACTAGCGGGGACAATGAGCAGTTCTTC
15	NA	once	TRBV25-1	TRBJ1-5	CASSQINNSNQPQHF	TGTGCCAGCAGTCAAATCAACAATAGCAATCAGCCCCAGCATTTT
14	NA	NA	TRBV11-2	TRBJ1-2	CASSRQRGAVGYTF	TGTGCCAGCAGCCGACAGCGGGGGGCGGTTGGCTACACCTTC
14	TRBD1	NA	TRBV19	TRBJ1-5	CASTSGTGWEPQHF	TGTGCCAGCACCTCCGGGACAGGGTGGGAGCCCCAGCATTTT
12	NA	NA	TRBV6-5	TRBJ2-3	CASSLGEDTQYF	TGTGCCAGCAGTTTAGGAGAGGATACGCAGTATTTT
14	NA	NA	TRBV2	TRBJ1-1	CASSALQGGSEAFF	TGTGCCAGCAGTGCCCTACAGGGTGGGAGTGAAGCTTTCTTT
15	NA	NA	TRBV3-1/TRBV3-2	TRBJ1-3	CASSMDRPLGNTIYF	TGTGCCAGCAGTATGGACAGACCCCTGGGAAACACCATATATTTT
15	NA	NA	TRBV3-1/TRBV3-2	TRBJ1-4	CASSQAYRVEEKLFF	TGTGCCAGCAGCCAAGCCTACAGGGTGGAAGAAAAACTGTTTTTT
14	TRBD1	NA	TRBV5-5	TRBJ2-7	CASSLDLQGASSYF	TGTGCCAGCAGCTTGGATTTACAGGGGGCAAGTTCGTACTTC
16	TRBD1	NA	TRBV7-8	TRBJ2-4	CASSTGQIATKNIQYF	TGTGCCAGCAGCACGGGACAGATCGCAACCAAAAACATTCAGTACTTC
16	NA	NA	TRBV28	TRBJ1-2	CASSLYPTERIYGYTF	TGTGCCAGCAGTTTATACCCGACAGAGAGGATCTATGGCTACACCTTC
13	TRBD1	NA	TRBV28	TRBJ1-4	CASTGTGREKLFF	TGTGCCAGCACCGGGACAGGACGAGAAAAACTGTTTTTT
15	NA	NA	TRBV15	TRBJ1-5	CATSFRQYSNQPQHF	TGTGCCACCAGTTTCAGGCAATATAGCAATCAGCCCCAGCATTTT
14	TRBD1	NA	TRBV19	TRBJ1-2	CAVPSDRDDYGYTF	TGTGCCGTACCATCTGACAGGGATGACTATGGCTACACCTTC
15	TRBD1	NA	TRBV11-3	TRBJ2-2	CASSPGQDKAGELFF	TGTGCCAGCAGCCCGGGACAGGACAAAGCCGGGGAGCTGTTTTTT
18	TRBD1	NA	TRBV7-6	TRBJ2-1	CASSPLDRGASSYNEQFF	TGTGCCAGCAGCCCCCTGGACAGGGGGGCCAGCTCCTACAATGAGCAGTTCTTC
16	TRBD1	NA	TRBV24-1	TRBJ1-6	CASRDRGVSRNSPLHF	TGTGCCTCCCGGGACAGGGGAGTGAGTAGGAATTCACCCCTCCACTTT
16	TRBD1	NA	TRBV7-2	TRBJ1-1	CASSVRDRGQIDEAFF	TGTGCCAGCAGCGTCCGGGACAGGGGACAAATTGATGAAGCTTTCTTT
16	TRBD1	NA	TRBV5-1	TRBJ2-1	CASSLRGGQGFNEQFF	TGCGCCAGCAGCTTGCGAGGGGGACAGGGGTTTAATGAGCAGTTCTTC
17	TRBD2	NA	TRBV6-4	TRBJ2-3	CASSEFRRGGRTDTQYF	TGTGCCAGCAGTGAATTTCGGCGGGGGGGCCGGACAGATACGCAGTATTTT
13	NA	NA	TRBV2	TRBJ2-7	CASNRGSSYEQYF	TGTGCCAGCAACCGGGGGAGCAGCTACGAGCAGTACTTC
14	NA	NA	TRBV6-6	TRBJ2-1	CASSEGGLVGEQFF	TGTGCCAGCAGTGAGGGAGGACTCGTGGGAGAGCAGTTCTTC
14	TRBD1	NA	TRBV6-5	TRBJ1-6	CASSKGTGISPLHF	TGTGCCAGCAGTAAGGGGACAGGGATTTCACCCCTCCACTTT
16	NA	NA	TRBV7-9	TRBJ1-1	CASSQNRGYQNTEAFF	TGTGCCAGCAGTCAAAATAGGGGTTATCAGAACACTGAAGCTTTCTTT
13	TRBD1	NA	TRBV29-1	TRBJ2-3	CSGLGQGVDTQYF	TGCAGCGGATTGGGACAGGGAGTGGATACGCAGTATTTT
15	NA	NA	TRBV7-2	TRBJ1-1	CASSLVSRGSTEAFF	TGTGCCAGCAGCTTAGTCTCCCGGGGAAGTACTGAAGCTTTCTTT
15	TRBD1	NA	TRBV6-5	TRBJ1-5	CASSPRDRLNQPQHF	TGTGCCAGCAGTCCCCGGGACAGACTCAATCAGCCCCAGCATTTT
12	NA	NA	TRBV12-3/TRBV12-4	TRBJ1-2	CASSLGAYSYTF	TGTGCCAGCAGTTTAGGGGCCTACAGCTACACCTTC
13	NA	NA	TRBV6-5	TRBJ1-4	CASSYSARGKLFF	TGTGCCAGCAGTTACTCCGCAAGAGGAAAACTGTTTTTT
14	TRBD1	NA	TRBV18	TRBJ2-1	CASSDGQGLNEQFF	TGTGCCAGCTCAGACGGACAGGGGTTGAATGAGCAGTTCTTC
16	NA	NA	TRBV5-5	TRBJ1-6	CASSSREGPYNSPLHF	TGTGCCAGCAGCTCCCGGGAGGGGCCCTATAATTCACCCCTCCACTTT
13	NA	NA	TRBV7-2	TRBJ1-5	CASSLQFDQPQHF	TGTGCCAGCAGCTTACAGTTCGATCAGCCCCAGCATTTT
14	NA	NA	TRBV28	TRBJ2-7	CASSFGTLSYEQYF	TGTGCCAGCAGTTTCGGGACATTGTCCTACGAGCAGTACTTC
15	NA	NA	TRBV6-1	TRBJ1-5	CASSEGSNSNQPQHF	TGTGCCAGCAGTGAGGGTAGCAATAGCAATCAGCCCCAGCATTTT
14	NA	NA	TRBV5-6	TRBJ2-7	CASSLGPLAGEQYF	TGTGCCAGCAGCTTGGGCCCGCTTGCGGGCGAGCAGTACTTC
13	NA	NA	TRBV19	TRBJ2-1	CASSMLGSDEQFF	TGTGCCAGTAGTATGTTAGGGAGCGATGAGCAGTTCTTC
15	TRBD1	once	TRBV28	TRBJ2-5	CASSLGGTGVETQYF	TGTGCCAGCAGTTTGGGTGGGACAGGGGTTGAGACCCAGTACTTC
18	TRBD2	NA	TRBV18	TRBJ2-1	CASSPRYARGNGDNEQFF	TGTGCCAGCTCACCCCGATATGCGCGGGGGAACGGAGACAATGAGCAGTTCTTC
13	TRBD1	NA	TRBV2	TRBJ1-1	CASSARTGREAFF	TGTGCCAGCAGTGCCCGGACAGGCCGCGAAGCTTTCTTT
16	NA	NA	TRBV7-6	TRBJ1-2	CASSPGADTGLRGYTF	TGTGCCAGCAGCCCTGGGGCGGATACAGGGCTCCGTGGCTACACCTTC
16	TRBD2	NA	TRBV4-2	TRBJ2-7	CASSPRAGGRLYEQYF	TGTGCCAGCAGCCCTAGAGCGGGGGGCAGACTATACGAGCAGTACTTC
15	TRBD1	NA	TRBV28	TRBJ1-1	CASSTVGQGPTEAFF	TGTGCCAGCAGTACGGTAGGACAGGGTCCCACTGAAGCTTTCTTT
16	TRBD2	NA	TRBV9	TRBJ2-3	CASSVAGAGGLLSQYF	TGTGCCAGCAGCGTAGCGGGAGCGGGGGGGCTCTTGTCGCAGTATTTT
18	NA	NA	TRBV15	TRBJ2-7	CATSRDMAALGGLGEQYF	TGTGCCACCAGCAGAGATATGGCGGCCTTGGGAGGTCTGGGAGAGCAGTACTTC
16	TRBD2	NA	TRBV5-1	TRBJ2-3	CASSFTVAGGPDTQYF	TGCGCCAGCAGCTTTACGGTAGCGGGGGGGCCCGATACGCAGTATTTT
13	TRBD2	NA	TRBV10-3	TRBJ2-3	CAISSGGTDTQYF	TGTGCCATCAGTAGCGGGGGTACAGATACGCAGTATTTT
15	NA	NA	TRBV4-1	TRBJ2-7	CASSQVLAATGEQYF	TGCGCCAGCAGCCAAGTTTTAGCTGCCACGGGCGAGCAGTACTTC
14	NA	NA	TRBV5-4	TRBJ2-3	CASSLVAGTDTQYF	TGTGCCAGCAGCTTGGTGGCCGGCACAGATACGCAGTATTTT
13	NA	NA	TRBV19	TRBJ1-2	CASSPVAVYGYTF	TGTGCCAGTAGTCCCGTGGCGGTCTATGGCTACACCTTC
13	NA	NA	TRBV11-2	TRBJ2-2	CASSLDPTGELFF	TGTGCCAGCAGCTTAGATCCGACCGGGGAGCTGTTTTTT
12	NA	NA	TRBV28	TRBJ1-2	CASSSGGYGYTF	TGTGCCAGCAGTTCCGGGGGTTATGGCTACACCTTC